This T cell receptor (beta chain) was identified in a study of blood T cell repertoires in COVID-19. Across the study: COVID-19 samples, acute and convalescent, were from the United States, Italy and Spain.

With 2 bases clipped from V and 7 bases from J, the junction kept 5 bases outside the gene matches. The germline V gene encodes CDR1 MNHEY and CDR2 SVGAGI. CDR3 length equals 14 residues. Adults between about 18 and 89 years of age took part from 20 to 25 US areas. Cohort assignment relied on participant-reported clinical history. Either two negative PCRs, clearance, or symptom resolution qualified Cohort 3 donors as recovered. Sequenced by immunoSEQ multiplex PCR; TCRdb stores in-frame clones only, minus some. The data show around 470,000 clones, about 92% seen once. The sequenced sample consisted of PBMCs or T cells enriched from blood (not recorded which). The chain uses TRBV6-5 and TRBJ1-2, with 9 bases fitting TRBD1. The origin of this receptor is a man aged 18 to 29 who had recovered from COVID-19. CDR3 in DNA: TGTGCCAGCAGTTACGGGGGACAGGGTCGTGGCTACACCTTC. This codes for CASSYGGQGRGYTF.